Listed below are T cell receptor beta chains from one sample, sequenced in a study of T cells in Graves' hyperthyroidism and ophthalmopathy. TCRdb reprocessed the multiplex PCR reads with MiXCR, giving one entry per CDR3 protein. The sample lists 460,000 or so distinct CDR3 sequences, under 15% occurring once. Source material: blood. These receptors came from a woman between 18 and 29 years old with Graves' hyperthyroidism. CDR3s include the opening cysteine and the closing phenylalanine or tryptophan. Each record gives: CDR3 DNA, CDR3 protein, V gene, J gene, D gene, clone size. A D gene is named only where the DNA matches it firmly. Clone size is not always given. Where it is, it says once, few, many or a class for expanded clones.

DNA: TGTGCCAGCAGCTTATCAAAAAACTATGGCTACACCTTC; CDR3: CASSLSKNYGYTF; V: TRBV7-8; J: TRBJ1-2; D: .; size: few
DNA: TGTGCCACCCGGTGGGACAGGGTTTCCGACGAGCAGTACTTC; CDR3: CATRWDRVSDEQYF; V: TRBV2; J: TRBJ2-7; D: TRBD1; size: many
DNA: TGTGCCACCCTACAAGCGGGAGCCTACAATGAGCAGTTCTTC; CDR3: CATLQAGAYNEQFF; V: TRBV6-2/TRBV6-3; J: TRBJ2-1; D: TRBD2; size: .
DNA: TGTGCCAGCGGGACTAGCGGGAATGAGCAGTTCTTC; CDR3: CASGTSGNEQFF; V: TRBV2; J: TRBJ2-1; D: TRBD2; size: .
DNA: TGTGCCAGCAGTCAACAGGGGCTGGATCAGCCCCAGCATTTT; CDR3: CASSQQGLDQPQHF; V: TRBV12-3/TRBV12-4; J: TRBJ1-5; D: TRBD1; size: many
DNA: TGTGCCAGCAGTTACTCCGGAGGGGAGCAGTACTTC; CDR3: CASSYSGGEQYF; V: TRBV6-5; J: TRBJ2-7; D: .; size: many
DNA: TGTGCCACCAGCAGAGGCAGTTTCACGGGGGAGCTGTTTTTT; CDR3: CATSRGSFTGELFF; V: TRBV15; J: TRBJ2-2; D: .; size: .
DNA: TGTGCCAGCAGCTTAGGGGGGGGCCGCCTGGATGAGCAGTTCTTC; CDR3: CASSLGGGRLDEQFF; V: TRBV7-2; J: TRBJ2-1; D: .; size: .
DNA: TGTGCCAGCAGCTTAACTAGGCAGGGGAATTCACCCCTCCACTTT; CDR3: CASSLTRQGNSPLHF; V: TRBV7-6; J: TRBJ1-6; D: .; size: many
DNA: TGCAGTGCTAGTCGGTTGGTCTCGGGGCCCCAGCATTTT; CDR3: CSASRLVSGPQHF; V: TRBV20-1; J: TRBJ1-5; D: .; size: few
DNA: TGTGCCAGCAGTTTATCACGGGGAGCAAACACCGGGGAGCTGTTTTTT; CDR3: CASSLSRGANTGELFF; V: TRBV27; J: TRBJ2-2; D: .; size: few
DNA: TGTGCCAGCAGTTTATATGGCTACACCTTC; CDR3: CASSLYGYTF; V: TRBV27; J: TRBJ1-2; D: .; size: many
DNA: TGTGCCACCAGTGACCAGTGGGAGACCCAGTACTTC; CDR3: CATSDQWETQYF; V: TRBV24-1; J: TRBJ2-5; D: .; size: .
DNA: TGTGCCAGCAAAAGAGGGTACAATGAGCAGTTCTTC; CDR3: CASKRGYNEQFF; V: TRBV12-3/TRBV12-4; J: TRBJ2-1; D: .; size: many
DNA: TGTGCCAGCAGCCGGGGCGGAGACACATACAATGAGCAGTTCTTC; CDR3: CASSRGGDTYNEQFF; V: TRBV3-1; J: TRBJ2-1; D: .; size: many
DNA: TGTGCCAGTAGTATAGTCCCAGCGGGAGCCAATGAGCAGCTCTTC; CDR3: CASSIVPAGANEQLF; V: TRBV19; J: TRBJ2-1; D: TRBD2; size: .